This is a list of T cell receptor beta chains from one sample in a study of cytomegalovirus exposure and HLA in healthy donors. The protocol was immunoSEQ multiplex PCR, while the TCRdb copy is restricted to in-frame clones and leaves out a portion. The data hold nearly 200,000 clones, with roughly 82% observed a single time. Sequencing was carried out using PBMCs. All receptors derive from a young woman in good health and CMV-seropositive. Each CDR3 is given with its conserved first and last residue. A D gene is named only where the DNA matches it firmly. Size is omitted from some rows. Given values are once, few, many or a class for expanded clones.

J: TRBJ1-1
V: TRBV5-1
D: .
size: .
CDR3: CASSDGRNTEAFF

J: TRBJ2-2
V: TRBV28
D: .
size: .
CDR3: CASRAKSGTGELFF

J: TRBJ2-4
V: TRBV2
D: TRBD1
size: once
CDR3: CASCWTGGAIQYF

J: TRBJ1-1
V: TRBV27
D: .
size: .
CDR3: CASSTTGEAFF

J: TRBJ1-4
V: TRBV29-1
D: .
size: .
CDR3: CSVELTGSNEKLFF

J: TRBJ2-3
V: TRBV29-1
D: TRBD2
size: .
CDR3: CSVEGLPDTQYF

J: TRBJ2-7
V: TRBV2
D: .
size: .
CDR3: CATARVGGYEQYF

J: TRBJ2-3
V: TRBV29-1
D: TRBD2
size: .
CDR3: CSDQLAGGHGGQYF

J: TRBJ1-3
V: TRBV29-1
D: .
size: .
CDR3: CSVEWSDSGNTIYF

J: TRBJ2-6
V: TRBV27
D: TRBD1
size: .
CDR3: CASSPLSLGQGTSGANVLTF

J: TRBJ1-2
V: TRBV19
D: TRBD1
size: few
CDR3: CASSHTGQVYGYTF

J: TRBJ2-3
V: TRBV28
D: .
size: .
CDR3: CASTLGALDTQYF

J: TRBJ1-2
V: TRBV7-2
D: TRBD1
size: .
CDR3: CASSPSFQGARSGYTF

J: TRBJ2-7
V: TRBV11-1
D: .
size: .
CDR3: CASSLKPSFGHYEQYF

J: TRBJ2-7
V: TRBV9
D: TRBD2
size: .
CDR3: CASSVFPGGAFEQYF

J: TRBJ2-7
V: TRBV7-9
D: TRBD1
size: once
CDR3: CASSEYRGRFHEQYF

J: TRBJ1-1
V: TRBV20-1
D: .
size: .
CDR3: CSAEGGAKAFF

J: TRBJ2-7
V: TRBV5-6
D: .
size: .
CDR3: CASSLALSYEQYF

J: TRBJ2-2
V: TRBV11-2
D: .
size: many
CDR3: CASSLDRGFTTGELFF

J: TRBJ1-1
V: TRBV28
D: .
size: .
CDR3: CASKTDTEAFF

J: TRBJ2-7
V: TRBV19
D: TRBD1
size: .
CDR3: CASSPKGGTGEYEQYF

J: TRBJ1-4
V: TRBV2
D: TRBD1
size: .
CDR3: CASSEGTGSTWQKLFF

J: TRBJ2-7
V: TRBV19
D: TRBD2
size: .
CDR3: CASREAGGYEQYF

J: TRBJ1-4
V: TRBV6-5
D: .
size: .
CDR3: CASRNLGGQFEKLFF

J: TRBJ1-2
V: TRBV19
D: TRBD1
size: few
CDR3: CASSTHRGDVYGYTF

J: TRBJ2-1
V: TRBV5-1
D: TRBD1
size: .
CDR3: CASSVGQGIPNEQFF

J: TRBJ1-1
V: TRBV25-1
D: .
size: .
CDR3: CASNSAATEAFF

J: TRBJ1-2
V: TRBV5-4
D: .
size: .
CDR3: CASSRVGGTDGYTF

J: TRBJ1-5
V: TRBV28
D: .
size: .
CDR3: CASRRQLSNQPQHF

J: TRBJ1-3
V: TRBV30
D: .
size: .
CDR3: CACGGDNSGNTIYF

J: TRBJ1-5
V: TRBV5-6
D: .
size: .
CDR3: CASSLWTQISNQPQHF

J: TRBJ1-1
V: TRBV5-6
D: .
size: .
CDR3: CASSLGGYGEAFF

J: TRBJ2-2
V: TRBV10-3
D: TRBD2
size: .
CDR3: CAISVSSASGMYGELFF

J: TRBJ1-5
V: TRBV2
D: .
size: few
CDR3: CASSEVRGKPQHF

J: TRBJ2-7
V: TRBV19
D: .
size: .
CDR3: CASSLRGREEQYF

J: TRBJ2-7
V: TRBV7-9
D: .
size: .
CDR3: CASSIARVEQYF

J: TRBJ2-3
V: TRBV5-1
D: TRBD2
size: .
CDR3: CASSSLQAGASTDTQYF

J: TRBJ1-1
V: TRBV25-1
D: TRBD1
size: .
CDR3: CASRSDRGNTEAFF

J: TRBJ1-1
V: TRBV27
D: TRBD1
size: .
CDR3: CASSLKQGAATEAFF

J: TRBJ2-5
V: TRBV15
D: .
size: .
CDR3: CATSRVGTSLETQYF

J: TRBJ2-1
V: TRBV9
D: TRBD2
size: .
CDR3: CASSVAGLADSYNEQFF

J: TRBJ2-1
V: TRBV7-9
D: .
size: .
CDR3: CASSSQAVNEQFF